The present entry profiles one T cell receptor beta chain with its context. The antigen is undetermined. The sample originates from a study of cytomegalovirus exposure and HLA in healthy donors. Study context: Around 83% of around 400 genotyped donors fell in the Caucasian-associated ancestry cluster. The study, taken as a whole, reports: TCR beta chains numbering more than 150 were designated cytomegalovirus-associated. In vitro assays verified that three CMV-associated chains recognized CMV antigens specifically.

Germline CDR1 SGHNT, CDR2 YYREEE (reference sequence). CDR3 size: 15 residues. Trimming at V came to 2 bases and at J to 5 bases, leaving 8 bases not matched to a gene. With 60 Vbeta and 13 Jbeta primers, the PCR was carried out. The table came from immunoSEQ multiplex PCR; TCRdb's copy has only in-frame clones and leaves some out. The sample table sets out about 140,000 clones. J is TRBJ2-5 and V is TRBV5-4; 8 bases agree with TRBD1. This clonotype was sampled from a woman in her late teens or twenties in good health and CMV-seronegative. The specimen was PBMCs. The CDR3 region has the DNA TGTGCCAGCAGCTTTAATAGTCAGGGGGCTGAGACCCAGTACTTC. Protein: CASSFNSQGAETQYF.